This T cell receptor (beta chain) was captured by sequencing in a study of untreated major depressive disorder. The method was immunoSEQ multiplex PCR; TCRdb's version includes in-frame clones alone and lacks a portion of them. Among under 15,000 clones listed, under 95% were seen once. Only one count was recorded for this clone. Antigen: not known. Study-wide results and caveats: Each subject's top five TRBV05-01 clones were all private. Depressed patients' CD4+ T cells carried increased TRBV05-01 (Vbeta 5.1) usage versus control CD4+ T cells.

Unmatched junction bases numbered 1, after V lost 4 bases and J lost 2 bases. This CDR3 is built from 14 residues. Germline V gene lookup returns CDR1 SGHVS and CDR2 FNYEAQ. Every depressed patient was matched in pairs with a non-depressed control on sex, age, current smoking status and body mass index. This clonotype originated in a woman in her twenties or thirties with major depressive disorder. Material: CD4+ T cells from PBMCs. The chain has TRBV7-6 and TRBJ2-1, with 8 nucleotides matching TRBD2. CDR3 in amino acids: CASSSAGAYNEQFF. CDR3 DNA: TGTGCCAGCAGCTCAGCGGGAGCCTACAATGAGCAGTTCTTC.